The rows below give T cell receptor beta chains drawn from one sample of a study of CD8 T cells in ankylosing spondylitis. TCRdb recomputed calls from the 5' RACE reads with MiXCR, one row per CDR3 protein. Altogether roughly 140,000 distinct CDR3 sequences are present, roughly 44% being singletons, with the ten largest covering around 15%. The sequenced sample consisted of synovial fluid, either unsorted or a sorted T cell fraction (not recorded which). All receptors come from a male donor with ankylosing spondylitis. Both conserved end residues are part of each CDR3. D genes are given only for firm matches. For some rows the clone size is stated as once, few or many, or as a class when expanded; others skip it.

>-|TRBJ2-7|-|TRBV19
CASSIAPTDLYEQYF
TGTGCCAGTAGTATAGCCCCTACCGACCTCTACGAGCAGTACTTC
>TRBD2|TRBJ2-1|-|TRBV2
CASSVTSGGGYNRNEQFF
TGTGCCAGCAGTGTGACTAGCGGGGGAGGGTATAATAGAAATGAGCAGTTCTTC
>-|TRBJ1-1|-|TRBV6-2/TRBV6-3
CASSHPGRIYEAFF
TGTGCCAGCAGCCATCCGGGACGAATCTATGAAGCTTTCTTT
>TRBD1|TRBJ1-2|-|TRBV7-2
CASSLTGASGYTF
TGTGCCAGCAGCTTGACAGGGGCAAGTGGCTACACCTTC
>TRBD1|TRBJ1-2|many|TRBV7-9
CASSPRTGELANYGYTF
TGTGCCAGCAGCCCCAGGACAGGGGAATTGGCTAACTATGGCTACACCTTC
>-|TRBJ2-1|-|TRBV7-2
CASTQSLLVGPVNEQFF
TGTGCCAGCACCCAGTCCCTCCTAGTTGGCCCTGTCAATGAGCAGTTCTTC
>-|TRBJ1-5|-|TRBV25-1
CASSELGSNQPQHF
TGTGCCAGCAGTGAACTGGGAAGCAATCAGCCCCAGCATTTT
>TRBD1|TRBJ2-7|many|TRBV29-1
CSVEGTGTYEQYF
TGCAGCGTTGAAGGGACAGGGACCTACGAGCAGTACTTC
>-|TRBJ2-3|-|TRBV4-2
CASSRGQSPDTQYF
TGTGCCAGCAGCCGCGGACAGTCTCCAGATACGCAGTATTTT
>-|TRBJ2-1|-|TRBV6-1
CASNQGGTTYNEQFF
TGTGCCAGCAACCAGGGGGGGACCACCTACAATGAGCAGTTCTTC
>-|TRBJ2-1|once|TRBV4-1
CASNWAHRSYNEQFF
TGCGCCAGCAATTGGGCTCACCGCTCCTACAATGAGCAGTTCTTC
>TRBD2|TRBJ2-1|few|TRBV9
CASSVGGTSFPEQFF
TGTGCCAGCAGCGTAGGAGGGACTAGCTTTCCTGAGCAGTTCTTC
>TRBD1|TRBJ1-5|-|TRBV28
CASSLSLGVQEEGQGARIQPQHF
TGTGCCAGCAGTTTAAGTTTAGGCGTCCAAGAGGAAGGACAGGGGGCGAGGATTCAGCCCCAGCATTTT
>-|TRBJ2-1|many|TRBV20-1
CSAGTVEQFF
TGCAGTGCTGGGACGGTTGAGCAGTTCTTC
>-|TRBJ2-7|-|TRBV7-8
CASSLLEVGYAYEQYF
TGTGCCAGCAGCTTACTGGAGGTCGGTTACGCCTACGAGCAGTACTTC
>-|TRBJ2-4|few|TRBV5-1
CASSTRQVGENIQYF
TGCGCCAGCAGCACCCGACAGGTCGGGGAAAACATTCAGTACTTC
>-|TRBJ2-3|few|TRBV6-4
CASSDSSGGQTDTQYF
TGTGCCAGCAGTGACTCGAGTGGGGGTCAGACAGATACGCAGTATTTT
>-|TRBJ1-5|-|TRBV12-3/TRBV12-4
CASRLFRQPQHF
TGTGCCAGCAGACTGTTTAGGCAGCCCCAGCATTTT
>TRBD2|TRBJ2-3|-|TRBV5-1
CASSGISGATTDTQYF
TGCGCCAGCAGCGGGATCAGCGGGGCGACCACAGATACGCAGTATTTT
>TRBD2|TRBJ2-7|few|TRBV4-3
CASSQDQRGGYEQYF
TGCGCCAGCAGCCAAGATCAGCGGGGGGGCTACGAGCAGTACTTC
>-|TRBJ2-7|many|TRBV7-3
CASSAHPGPSYEQYF
TGTGCCAGCAGCGCCCATCCGGGTCCGTCCTACGAGCAGTACTTC
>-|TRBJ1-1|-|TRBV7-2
CASTLHRVDTEAFF
TGTGCCAGCACATTACACAGGGTGGACACTGAAGCTTTCTTT
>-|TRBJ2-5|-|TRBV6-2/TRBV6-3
CASSYLRDQETQYF
TGTGCCAGCAGTTATCTCAGGGATCAGGAGACCCAGTACTTC
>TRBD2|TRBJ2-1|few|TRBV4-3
CASSQLLAGVVEQFF
TGCGCCAGCAGCCAGCTACTAGCGGGAGTGGTTGAGCAGTTCTTC
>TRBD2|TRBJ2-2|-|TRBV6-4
CASSGGAGNTGELFF
TGTGCCAGCAGTGGGGGAGCGGGAAACACCGGGGAGCTGTTTTTT
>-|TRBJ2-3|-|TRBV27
CASSPTSYSTDTQYF
TGTGCCAGCAGTCCTACTAGCTACAGCACAGATACGCAGTATTTT
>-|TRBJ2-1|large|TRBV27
CAAGLSSYNEQFF
TGTGCCGCAGGACTGAGCTCCTACAATGAGCAGTTCTTC
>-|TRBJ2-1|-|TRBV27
CASNTGHEQFF
TGTGCCAGCAATACAGGGCATGAGCAGTTCTTC
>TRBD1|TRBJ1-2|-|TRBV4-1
CASSMRTGYYGYTF
TGCGCCAGCAGCATGCGGACAGGGTACTATGGCTACACCTTC
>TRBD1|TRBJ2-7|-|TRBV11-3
CASSPRDRGFSYEQYF
TGTGCCAGCAGCCCCCGGGACAGGGGATTCTCCTACGAGCAGTACTTC
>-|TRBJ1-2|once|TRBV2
CASNNPWGNGYTF
TGTGCCAGTAATAACCCCTGGGGTAATGGCTACACCTTC
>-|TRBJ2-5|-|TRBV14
CASSQDTEETQYF
TGTGCCAGCAGCCAAGACACGGAAGAGACCCAGTACTTC
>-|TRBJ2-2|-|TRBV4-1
CASSQVMDVYTGELFF
TGCGCCAGCAGCCAAGTAATGGACGTATACACCGGGGAGCTGTTTTTT
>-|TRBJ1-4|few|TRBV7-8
CASSLANEKLFF
TGTGCCAGCAGCTTGGCTAATGAAAAACTGTTTTTT
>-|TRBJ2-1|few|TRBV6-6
CASSYSAVNEQFF
TGTGCCAGCAGTTACTCCGCCGTCAATGAGCAGTTCTTC
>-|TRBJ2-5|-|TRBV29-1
CSVERELQETQYF
TGCAGCGTTGAAAGGGAGCTTCAAGAGACCCAGTACTTC
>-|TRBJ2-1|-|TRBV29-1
CSGSGTGPYNEQFF
TGCAGCGGCTCCGGGACTGGTCCCTACAATGAGCAGTTCTTC
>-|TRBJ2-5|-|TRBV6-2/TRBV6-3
CASSNATGVTGETQYF
TGTGCCAGCAGTAACGCCACGGGAGTAACAGGAGAGACCCAGTACTTC
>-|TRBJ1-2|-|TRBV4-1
CASSLKATGTNGYTF
TGCGCCAGCAGCTTAAAAGCAACAGGGACGAATGGCTACACCTTC
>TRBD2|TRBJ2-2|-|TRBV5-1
CASSLAGLATNTGELFF
TGCGCCAGCAGCTTGGCTGGACTAGCGACGAACACCGGGGAGCTGTTTTTT
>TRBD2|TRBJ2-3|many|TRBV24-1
CATSDSWREVDTQYF
TGTGCCACCAGTGATTCTTGGCGGGAGGTAGATACGCAGTATTTT
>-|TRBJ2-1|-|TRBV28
CASSFPSPSYNEQFF
TGTGCCAGCAGTTTCCCGAGCCCGTCCTACAATGAGCAGTTCTTC
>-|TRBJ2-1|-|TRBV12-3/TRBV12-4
CASSQAGDFNEQFF
TGTGCCAGCAGCCAGGCAGGGGACTTCAATGAGCAGTTCTTC
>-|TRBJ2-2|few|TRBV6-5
CASSDSGADTGELFF
TGTGCCAGCAGTGACTCAGGGGCGGACACCGGGGAGCTGTTTTTT
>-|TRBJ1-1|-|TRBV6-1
CASCRNDAGSTEAFF
TGTGCCAGCTGCAGAAACGACGCGGGGAGCACTGAAGCTTTCTTT
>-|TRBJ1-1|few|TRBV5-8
CASSSALEGVSEAFF
TGTGCCAGCAGCTCCGCTTTAGAGGGTGTCTCTGAAGCTTTCTTT
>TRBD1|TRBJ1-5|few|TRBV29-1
CSVSGTGVNSNQPQHF
TGCAGCGTCTCCGGGACAGGGGTTAATAGCAATCAGCCCCAGCATTTT
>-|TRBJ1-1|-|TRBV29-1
CSVEPVRAFF
TGCAGCGTTGAACCGGTAAGAGCTTTCTTT
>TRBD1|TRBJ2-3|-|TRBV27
CASSPSQGCGTDTQYF
TGTGCCAGCAGTCCGTCACAGGGGTGCGGCACAGATACGCAGTATTTT
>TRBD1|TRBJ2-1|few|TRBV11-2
CASSSPRTGAYNEQFF
TGTGCCAGCAGCTCCCCCCGGACAGGGGCCTACAATGAGCAGTTCTTC
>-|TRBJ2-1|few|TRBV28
CASSFGPWEISYNEQFF
TGTGCCAGCAGTTTTGGCCCGTGGGAGATATCCTACAATGAGCAGTTCTTC
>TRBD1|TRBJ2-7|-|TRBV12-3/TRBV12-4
CASSLAITGVGYEQYF
TGTGCCAGCAGTTTAGCGATCACAGGGGTAGGGTACGAGCAGTACTTC